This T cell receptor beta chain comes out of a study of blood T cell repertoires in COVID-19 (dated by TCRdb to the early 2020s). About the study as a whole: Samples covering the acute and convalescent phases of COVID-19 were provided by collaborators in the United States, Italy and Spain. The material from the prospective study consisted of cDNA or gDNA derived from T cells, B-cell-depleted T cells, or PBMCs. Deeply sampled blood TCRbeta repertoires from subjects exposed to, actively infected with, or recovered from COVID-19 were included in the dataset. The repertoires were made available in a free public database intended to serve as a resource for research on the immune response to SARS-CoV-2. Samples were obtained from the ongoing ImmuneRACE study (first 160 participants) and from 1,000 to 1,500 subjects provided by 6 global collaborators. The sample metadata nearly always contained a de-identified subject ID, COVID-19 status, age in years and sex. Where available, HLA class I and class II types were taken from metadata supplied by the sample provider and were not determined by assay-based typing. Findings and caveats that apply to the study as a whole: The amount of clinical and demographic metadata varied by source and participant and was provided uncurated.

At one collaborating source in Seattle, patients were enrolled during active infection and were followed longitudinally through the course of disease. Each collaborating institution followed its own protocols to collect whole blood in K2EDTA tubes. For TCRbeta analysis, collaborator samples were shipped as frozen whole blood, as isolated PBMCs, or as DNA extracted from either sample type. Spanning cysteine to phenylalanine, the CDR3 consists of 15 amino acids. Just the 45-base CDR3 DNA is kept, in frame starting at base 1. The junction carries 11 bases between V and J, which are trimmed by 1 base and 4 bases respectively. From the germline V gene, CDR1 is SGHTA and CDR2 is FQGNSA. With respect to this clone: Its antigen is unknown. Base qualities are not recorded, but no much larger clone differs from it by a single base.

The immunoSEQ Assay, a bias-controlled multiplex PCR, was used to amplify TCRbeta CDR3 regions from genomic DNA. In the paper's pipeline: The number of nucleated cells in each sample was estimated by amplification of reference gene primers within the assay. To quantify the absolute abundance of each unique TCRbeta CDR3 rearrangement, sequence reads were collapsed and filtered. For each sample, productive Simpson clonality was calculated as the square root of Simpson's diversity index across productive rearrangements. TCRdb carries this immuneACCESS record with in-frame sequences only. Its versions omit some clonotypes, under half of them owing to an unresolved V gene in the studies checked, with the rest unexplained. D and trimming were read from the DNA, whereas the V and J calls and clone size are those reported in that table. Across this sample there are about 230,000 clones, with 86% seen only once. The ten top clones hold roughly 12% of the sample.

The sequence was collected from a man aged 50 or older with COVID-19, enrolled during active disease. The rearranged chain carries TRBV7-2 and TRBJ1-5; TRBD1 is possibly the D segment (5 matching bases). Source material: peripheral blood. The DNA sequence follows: TGTGCCAGCAGCTTAGGGGCAGGGTTGAATCAGCCCCAGCATTTT. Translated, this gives CASSLGAGLNQPQHF.